The clone carrying this T cell receptor (beta chain) appeared a single time. What it recognizes is unknown. Each sorted subset replicate got 200 ng genomic DNA, tens of thousands of genomes. Clones were sequenced by immunoSEQ multiplex PCR, and TCRdb holds only the in-frame ones, with some missing. The data contain fewer than 1.8 million clones, less than 99% of them seen just once; the ten biggest clones take up 0.3% to 0.45%. This sample was included in a study of shared clonotypes between healthy human individuals. The overall study: The donor pool was made up of two women and three men aged 18 to 49. Study observations and caveats: Tissue TCR repertoires likely differ from these blood-only repertoires. Relative to their counterparts shared across all four donors, non-shared clonotypes exhibited diminished generation probabilities.

Sequencing input: naive CD4+ T cells sorted from blood. Subset specified: CD45RA+ positively selected. This clonotype was sampled from a man aged 30-40 years in good health.

The CDR3 loop reads CASSLILAGTDTQYF. The CDR3 DNA sequence: TGTGCCAGCAGCTTGATCCTAGCTGGCACAGATACGCAGTATTTT. The chain carries TRBV5-4 and TRBJ2-3; D is possibly TRBD2 (5 bases). V lost 1 base, J lost 1 base, and 10 bases lay in between. The germline CDR1 and CDR2 sequences are SGHNT and YYREEE (reference sequence). The CDR3 loop spans 15 amino acids.